The rows below give T cell receptor beta chains drawn from one sample of a study of PD-1 blockade in classical Hodgkin lymphoma. Using immunoSEQ multiplex PCR, the repertoire was profiled, and TCRdb retains in-frame clones only, with some absent. The sample shows tens of thousands of clones, about 92% of them seen only once. This specimen was peripheral blood mononuclear cells (PBMCs), taken at baseline. The receptors derive from a human donor with classical Hodgkin lymphoma. Each CDR3 is given with its conserved first and last residue. Each record gives: D gene, clone size, J gene, V gene, CDR3 protein, CDR3 DNA. A D gene is named only where the DNA matches it firmly. Expanded clones are given a class, and other clones once, few, many or no size at all.

D gene: TRBD1
clone size: -
J gene: TRBJ1-5
V gene: TRBV25-1
CDR3 protein: CASSKTGNSNQPQHF
CDR3 DNA: TGTGCCAGCAGTAAGACAGGGAATAGCAATCAGCCCCAGCATTTT

D gene: -
clone size: -
J gene: TRBJ2-7
V gene: TRBV6-5
CDR3 protein: CASRLKGSYEQYF
CDR3 DNA: TGTGCCAGCAGGCTGAAGGGCTCCTACGAGCAGTACTTC

D gene: -
clone size: -
J gene: TRBJ1-5
V gene: TRBV28
CDR3 protein: CASSLPAGARNQPQHF
CDR3 DNA: TGTGCCAGCAGTTTACCGGCCGGGGCGAGGAATCAGCCCCAGCATTTT

D gene: -
clone size: -
J gene: TRBJ2-1
V gene: TRBV7-9
CDR3 protein: CASSPPSNNEQFF
CDR3 DNA: TGTGCCAGCAGCCCCCCCAGCAACAATGAGCAGTTCTTC

D gene: -
clone size: once
J gene: TRBJ1-1
V gene: TRBV7-2
CDR3 protein: CASSLGGYGAEAFF
CDR3 DNA: TGTGCCAGCAGCTTAGGGGGTTACGGTGCTGAAGCTTTCTTT

D gene: -
clone size: -
J gene: TRBJ1-1
V gene: TRBV9
CDR3 protein: CASSVQPNTEAFF
CDR3 DNA: TGTGCCAGCAGCGTACAGCCGAACACTGAAGCTTTCTTT

D gene: -
clone size: -
J gene: TRBJ2-1
V gene: TRBV6-5
CDR3 protein: CASSSNNEQFF
CDR3 DNA: TGTGCCAGCAGTTCAAACAATGAGCAGTTCTTC

D gene: -
clone size: once
J gene: TRBJ1-5
V gene: TRBV28
CDR3 protein: CASSEDRSNQPQHF
CDR3 DNA: TGTGCCAGCAGTGAGGACAGAAGCAATCAGCCCCAGCATTTT

D gene: TRBD2
clone size: -
J gene: TRBJ2-1
V gene: TRBV19
CDR3 protein: CASSIGEGGINEQFF
CDR3 DNA: TGTGCCAGTAGTATAGGGGAGGGAGGGATCAATGAGCAGTTCTTC

D gene: -
clone size: -
J gene: TRBJ2-1
V gene: TRBV6-1
CDR3 protein: CASSVGSGLYNEQFF
CDR3 DNA: TGTGCCAGCAGTGTAGGTAGCGGACTATACAATGAGCAGTTCTTC

D gene: TRBD2
clone size: -
J gene: TRBJ2-2
V gene: TRBV27
CDR3 protein: CASTQAGARTGELFF
CDR3 DNA: TGTGCCAGCACACAGGCGGGAGCGAGGACCGGGGAGCTGTTTTTT

D gene: TRBD1
clone size: -
J gene: TRBJ1-6
V gene: TRBV27
CDR3 protein: CASSRTGRDSPLHF
CDR3 DNA: TGTGCCAGCAGTAGGACAGGGCGAGATTCACCCCTCCACTTT

D gene: -
clone size: -
J gene: TRBJ2-7
V gene: TRBV11-1
CDR3 protein: CASSPGIVDEQYF
CDR3 DNA: TGTGCCAGCAGCCCCGGTATTGTAGACGAGCAGTACTTC

D gene: -
clone size: once
J gene: TRBJ2-3
V gene: TRBV19
CDR3 protein: CASSFRDSRPYF
CDR3 DNA: TGTGCCAGTAGTTTCCGGGACTCCCGACCGTATTTT

D gene: -
clone size: -
J gene: TRBJ2-7
V gene: TRBV5-6
CDR3 protein: CASSSQGGEQYF
CDR3 DNA: TGTGCCAGCAGCTCACAGGGTGGCGAGCAGTACTTC

D gene: -
clone size: -
J gene: TRBJ2-1
V gene: TRBV2
CDR3 protein: CASTAGYSYNEQFF
CDR3 DNA: TGTGCCAGCACTGCTGGTTACTCCTACAATGAGCAGTTCTTC

D gene: TRBD1
clone size: once
J gene: TRBJ1-2
V gene: TRBV18
CDR3 protein: CASSPDRVNGYTF
CDR3 DNA: TGTGCCAGCTCACCGGACAGGGTGAATGGCTACACCTTC

D gene: -
clone size: -
J gene: TRBJ2-5
V gene: TRBV28
CDR3 protein: CASSLYVREETQYF
CDR3 DNA: TGTGCCAGCAGTTTATATGTGAGGGAGGAGACCCAGTACTTC

D gene: TRBD2
clone size: once
J gene: TRBJ2-1
V gene: TRBV5-1
CDR3 protein: CASSKTSGSFNEQFF
CDR3 DNA: TGCGCCAGCAGCAAAACTAGCGGGAGCTTCAATGAGCAGTTCTTC

D gene: -
clone size: -
J gene: TRBJ1-1
V gene: TRBV28
CDR3 protein: CASSLGLVAFF
CDR3 DNA: TGTGCCAGCAGCCTGGGTCTAGTAGCTTTCTTT

D gene: -
clone size: -
J gene: TRBJ2-1
V gene: TRBV11-1
CDR3 protein: CASSLAGGGEQFF
CDR3 DNA: TGTGCCAGCAGCTTAGCCGGTGGGGGTGAGCAGTTCTTC

D gene: -
clone size: once
J gene: TRBJ2-1
V gene: TRBV5-5
CDR3 protein: CASSLAISSEQFF
CDR3 DNA: TGTGCCAGCAGCTTGGCTATTAGCAGCGAGCAGTTCTTC

D gene: TRBD2
clone size: -
J gene: TRBJ2-2
V gene: TRBV5-1
CDR3 protein: CASSWIAGDNTGELFF
CDR3 DNA: TGCGCCAGCAGCTGGATAGCGGGGGACAACACCGGGGAGCTGTTTTTT

D gene: TRBD2
clone size: -
J gene: TRBJ2-7
V gene: TRBV28
CDR3 protein: CASGWGLAGVYEQYF
CDR3 DNA: TGTGCCAGCGGATGGGGACTAGCGGGAGTTTACGAGCAGTACTTC

D gene: -
clone size: -
J gene: TRBJ2-2
V gene: TRBV9
CDR3 protein: CASSSIARGTGELFF
CDR3 DNA: TGTGCCAGCAGCAGCATCGCCCGGGGGACCGGGGAGCTGTTTTTT

D gene: TRBD2
clone size: -
J gene: TRBJ2-5
V gene: TRBV5-1
CDR3 protein: CASSLPAGALWETQYF
CDR3 DNA: TGCGCCAGCAGCCTTCCAGCGGGGGCTCTCTGGGAGACCCAGTACTTC

D gene: TRBD2
clone size: few
J gene: TRBJ2-2
V gene: TRBV4-1
CDR3 protein: CASSQEERTSGGAKTGELFF
CDR3 DNA: TGCGCCAGCAGCCAAGAGGAACGGACTAGCGGGGGGGCCAAGACCGGGGAGCTGTTTTTT

D gene: -
clone size: -
J gene: TRBJ2-3
V gene: TRBV2
CDR3 protein: CASSESGDGTDTQYF
CDR3 DNA: TGTGCCAGCAGTGAATCGGGAGACGGTACAGATACGCAGTATTTT

D gene: -
clone size: -
J gene: TRBJ1-3
V gene: TRBV2
CDR3 protein: CASSAEPGGRNTIYF
CDR3 DNA: TGTGCCAGCAGTGCGGAACCTGGAGGCCGAAACACCATATATTTT

D gene: -
clone size: few
J gene: TRBJ2-5
V gene: TRBV2
CDR3 protein: CASSQFTDQETQYF
CDR3 DNA: TGTGCCAGCAGCCAATTTACAGACCAAGAGACCCAGTACTTC

D gene: -
clone size: -
J gene: TRBJ2-7
V gene: TRBV5-4
CDR3 protein: CASSLVGDLHEQYF
CDR3 DNA: TGTGCCAGCAGCTTGGTGGGGGACCTTCACGAGCAGTACTTC

D gene: TRBD2
clone size: -
J gene: TRBJ2-1
V gene: TRBV18
CDR3 protein: CASSPPGLARAEQFF
CDR3 DNA: TGTGCCAGCTCACCACCGGGACTAGCACGGGCCGAGCAGTTCTTC

D gene: TRBD2
clone size: -
J gene: TRBJ2-2
V gene: TRBV19
CDR3 protein: CASSIGDAGGYTGELFF
CDR3 DNA: TGTGCCAGTAGTATAGGCGACGCGGGAGGGTACACCGGGGAGCTGTTTTTT

D gene: -
clone size: -
J gene: TRBJ1-3
V gene: TRBV28
CDR3 protein: CASSLYRSSGNTIYF
CDR3 DNA: TGTGCCAGCAGTTTATACCGGAGCTCTGGAAACACCATATATTTT

D gene: TRBD2
clone size: -
J gene: TRBJ2-2
V gene: TRBV10-3
CDR3 protein: CAISLRLGLAGGLNTGELFF
CDR3 DNA: TGTGCCATCAGTCTGAGGTTGGGACTAGCGGGAGGTTTGAACACCGGGGAGCTGTTTTTT

D gene: -
clone size: -
J gene: TRBJ1-1
V gene: TRBV28
CDR3 protein: CASSLQGIGATEAFF
CDR3 DNA: TGTGCCAGCAGTTTACAGGGAATAGGTGCCACTGAAGCTTTCTTT

D gene: -
clone size: -
J gene: TRBJ1-5
V gene: TRBV7-9
CDR3 protein: CASSLNNQPQHF
CDR3 DNA: TGTGCCAGCAGCCTTAATAATCAGCCCCAGCATTTT

D gene: -
clone size: -
J gene: TRBJ2-7
V gene: TRBV11-2
CDR3 protein: CASSLDLGSGWYEQYF
CDR3 DNA: TGTGCCAGCAGCTTAGATCTAGGTTCGGGATGGTACGAGCAGTACTTC

D gene: -
clone size: -
J gene: TRBJ2-2
V gene: TRBV2
CDR3 protein: CASSDFRLTGELFF
CDR3 DNA: TGTGCCAGCAGTGATTTTCGACTCACCGGGGAGCTGTTTTTT

D gene: -
clone size: -
J gene: TRBJ2-5
V gene: TRBV11-2
CDR3 protein: CASSLAAVFETQYF
CDR3 DNA: TGTGCCAGCAGCTTAGCGGCGGTTTTTGAGACCCAGTACTTC

D gene: -
clone size: -
J gene: TRBJ2-7
V gene: TRBV6-5
CDR3 protein: CASRRSYEQYF
CDR3 DNA: TGTGCCAGCAGGAGATCCTACGAGCAGTACTTC

D gene: -
clone size: -
J gene: TRBJ2-5
V gene: TRBV28
CDR3 protein: CASSTHPTGQETQYF
CDR3 DNA: TGTGCCAGCAGTACCCATCCTACAGGCCAAGAGACCCAGTACTTC

D gene: -
clone size: -
J gene: TRBJ2-5
V gene: TRBV11-1
CDR3 protein: CASSLAGGEETQYF
CDR3 DNA: TGTGCCAGCAGCCTGGCAGGGGGGGAAGAGACCCAGTACTTC

D gene: TRBD1
clone size: once
J gene: TRBJ2-2
V gene: TRBV4-1
CDR3 protein: CASSQVPGQGFTGELFF
CDR3 DNA: TGCGCCAGCAGCCAAGTTCCGGGACAGGGGTTCACCGGGGAGCTGTTTTTT

D gene: TRBD1
clone size: -
J gene: TRBJ2-1
V gene: TRBV5-1
CDR3 protein: CASRWGTGTGNEQFF
CDR3 DNA: TGCGCCAGCAGATGGGGGACAGGGACGGGAAATGAGCAGTTCTTC

D gene: -
clone size: -
J gene: TRBJ1-4
V gene: TRBV4-1
CDR3 protein: CASSQAAGATNEKLFF
CDR3 DNA: TGCGCCAGCAGCCAAGCCGCAGGGGCCACTAATGAAAAACTGTTTTTT

D gene: -
clone size: -
J gene: TRBJ2-3
V gene: TRBV5-1
CDR3 protein: CASSRQTAVTDTQYF
CDR3 DNA: TGCGCCAGCAGTAGACAGACGGCAGTCACAGATACGCAGTATTTT

D gene: -
clone size: -
J gene: TRBJ1-6
V gene: TRBV7-9
CDR3 protein: CASSLSSYNSPLHF
CDR3 DNA: TGTGCCAGCAGCTTATCCAGCTATAATTCACCCCTCCACTTT

D gene: -
clone size: -
J gene: TRBJ1-3
V gene: TRBV10-3
CDR3 protein: CAISEGSSGNTIYF
CDR3 DNA: TGTGCCATCAGTGAGGGCAGCTCTGGAAACACCATATATTTT

D gene: TRBD1
clone size: -
J gene: TRBJ2-7
V gene: TRBV6-1
CDR3 protein: CASSEAQDRETYEQYF
CDR3 DNA: TGTGCCAGCAGTGAAGCCCAAGACAGGGAGACCTACGAGCAGTACTTC

D gene: TRBD2
clone size: -
J gene: TRBJ2-3
V gene: TRBV4-2
CDR3 protein: CASSQDPAGVADTQYF
CDR3 DNA: TGTGCCAGCAGCCAAGATCCAGCGGGGGTCGCAGATACGCAGTATTTT

D gene: -
clone size: few
J gene: TRBJ1-6
V gene: TRBV4-2
CDR3 protein: CASSQDSLRGIYSPLHF
CDR3 DNA: TGTGCCAGCAGCCAAGATTCGTTGAGGGGGATTTATTCACCCCTCCACTTT

D gene: TRBD1
clone size: -
J gene: TRBJ2-6
V gene: TRBV7-9
CDR3 protein: CASSFFRDSFSGANVLTF
CDR3 DNA: TGTGCCAGCAGCTTTTTCCGGGACAGCTTCTCTGGGGCCAACGTCCTGACTTTC

D gene: -
clone size: -
J gene: TRBJ2-7
V gene: TRBV27
CDR3 protein: CASSFRDSSYEQYF
CDR3 DNA: TGTGCCAGCAGTTTTAGGGATAGCTCCTACGAGCAGTACTTC

D gene: -
clone size: -
J gene: TRBJ2-1
V gene: TRBV27
CDR3 protein: CASSLSLAHLYNEQFF
CDR3 DNA: TGTGCCAGCAGTTTATCCCTAGCGCACCTATACAATGAGCAGTTCTTC

D gene: -
clone size: -
J gene: TRBJ1-2
V gene: TRBV5-1
CDR3 protein: CASSTPKQGLNYGYTF
CDR3 DNA: TGCGCCAGCTCGACACCAAAACAGGGCCTCAACTATGGCTACACCTTC

D gene: TRBD1
clone size: -
J gene: TRBJ1-3
V gene: TRBV7-9
CDR3 protein: CASSLGQGGNTIYF
CDR3 DNA: TGTGCCAGCAGCTTGGGACAGGGAGGAAACACCATATATTTT

D gene: TRBD1
clone size: -
J gene: TRBJ2-1
V gene: TRBV4-2
CDR3 protein: CASSEGQGARSSYNEQFF
CDR3 DNA: TGTGCCAGCAGCGAGGGACAGGGGGCCCGGAGCTCCTACAATGAGCAGTTCTTC

D gene: TRBD2
clone size: -
J gene: TRBJ2-1
V gene: TRBV18
CDR3 protein: CASSPPRTSGSSNEQFF
CDR3 DNA: TGTGCCAGCTCACCGCCGAGGACTAGCGGGAGTTCGAATGAGCAGTTCTTC

D gene: -
clone size: -
J gene: TRBJ2-5
V gene: TRBV2
CDR3 protein: CASRGARWYQETQYF
CDR3 DNA: TGTGCCAGCAGGGGTGCCAGGTGGTACCAAGAGACCCAGTACTTC